Below, one T cell receptor beta chain is given with its context. Its antigen has not been determined. Per-base quality was not reported, and no clone a single base away is much larger than it. These data originate in a study of T cell repertoires in cytomegalovirus infection (dated by TCRdb to between 2018 and 2020). Broadly, across the study: The peptide stimulations were aimed at well-studied HLA-B-restricted epitopes as well as recently identified HLA-C-restricted CMV epitopes, whose presentation resists viral immunomodulation. The HLA type of each donor mattered for the analysis, because public TCR beta signatures pointed to carriage of CMV infection along with the matching HLA type. The investigation overall reported the following: The ex vivo response was dominated by HLA-C-restricted CMV-specific TCR beta clonotypes, and the single most frequent clonotype in two of eight donors was supplied by these HLA-C-restricted clonotypes. Carriers of CMV infection plus the relevant HLA type were discriminated by the cumulative frequency of public TCR beta family members in the study cohort and in an independent roughly 380-donor cohort.

Trimming takes 6 bases from V and 4 bases from J, and the germline ends sit 12 bases apart. The germline V gene (reference sequence) supplies CDR1 LNHDA and CDR2 SQIVND. The CDR3 measures 13 amino acids from cysteine to phenylalanine. Here the CDR3 DNA is all that survives: 39 bases in frame from base 1. TCRdb lists the instrument as Illumina HiSeq 1500. TCRdb itself trimmed the public reads at Q25 with fastp, ran MiXCR and retained productive beta chains. When rows share a CDR3 protein, they turn into one entry using the most common DNA and genes. Present in this sample are 600,000 to 700,000 distinct CDR3 sequences, around 32% of which were seen just once. The top ten clonotypes cover over 15% of the sample. The treatment or condition tag for this specimen amounts to: in vitro stimulation with specific CMV peptide epitopes to enrich CMV-specific T cells.

Sequenced here: cultured PBMCs, sampled from culture after CMV antigen stimulation. The sequence is built from TRBV19 and TRBJ1-2; a confident D gene designation cannot be given. The sequence came from a human donor in good health (CMV status not recorded). Some clones in this sample may be carry-over from other donors' samples. Here is the DNA: TGTGCCAGTAGGAATCCAGCATCCTATGGCTACACCTTC. Translated, this is CASRNPASYGYTF.